These 29 T cell receptor beta chains originate from one sample sequenced in a study of metastatic and nonmetastatic thyroid tumors. TCRdb reprocessed the PCR reads using MiXCR. The table has 35,000 to 50,000 clones, less than 15% seen once; the top ten hold more than 8%. All patients reached thyroid surgery having received no treatment beforehand. The sample taken for sequencing was blood. The receptors here all came from a female donor with papillary thyroid cancer or a benign thyroid nodule (not recorded which). Some clones in this sample may be carry-over from other donors' samples.

This clone appeared many times. The rearrangement links TRBV4-1 to TRBJ1-2; 9 bases agree with TRBD1. The germline V gene has CDR1 MGHRA and CDR2 YSYEKL. Trimming took 4 bases from V and 5 from J; bases not matched to a gene: 8. The CDR3 is made up of 15 amino acids. The CDR3 nucleotides read TGCGCCAGCAGCCCAGGGACAGGGAAATTTTATGGCTACACCTTC. This encodes CASSPGTGKFYGYTF.

This clone was seen repeatedly, ten times or more. The chain has TRBV20-1 and TRBJ2-1; 9 positions agree with TRBD2. The germline V gene encodes CDR1 DFQATT and CDR2 SNEGSKA (reference sequence). V dropped 3 bases and J dropped 5; count of bases not matched to a gene: 5. The CDR3 has 14 residues. In DNA, the CDR3 is TGCAGTGCTAGTCGGGTAGCGGGAGACAATGAGCAGTTCTTC. It translates to CSASRVAGDNEQFF.

About this clone itself: A much larger clonotype is one base distant, so this may be a read error. V usage is TRBV7-3 and J usage is TRBJ2-7; D ambiguous. This CDR3 is built from 13 residues. Germline CDR1 reads SGHTA; CDR2 reads FQGTGA. Trimming removed 5 bases at V and 7 bases at J, with 15 bases between. The CDR3 protein is CASSLGVSYEQYF. The CDR3 region has the DNA TGTGCCAGCAGCCTCGGAGTGAGCTATGAGCAGTACTTC.

This clone was counted many times. The chain carries TRBV5-1 and TRBJ2-7, with no clear D. The V end lost 0 bases, the J end lost 5 bases, and 6 bases lay between the germline ends. The CDR3 consists of 12 residues. The V gene's germline CDR1 is SGHRS and CDR2 YFSETQ. CDR3 region: CASSLEAHEQYF. As DNA, the CDR3 is TGCGCCAGCAGCTTGGAAGCGCACGAGCAGTACTTC.

This clone was seen repeatedly, ten times or more. At the DNA level, this CDR3 is encoded by other sequences in the same sample as well. This chain joins TRBV6-1 and TRBJ1-5, with D hard to call. V shed 6 bases and J shed 2 bases, with 11 bases lying between them. Per the germline V gene, CDR1 is MNHNS and CDR2 is SASEGT. The CDR3 is 14 residues long. CDR3 protein: CASRRTGRNQPQHF. CDR3 DNA sequence: TGTGCCAGCAGAAGGACGGGTCGCAATCAGCCCCAGCATTTT.

In this sample, this clone turned up once. This may stem from a read error, because a much larger clone lies one nucleotide away. The rearrangement links TRBV5-4 to TRBJ1-2; D might be TRBD1 (6 bases). The germline V gene has CDR1 SGHNT and CDR2 YYREEE (reference sequence). Trimming removed 2 bases at V and 1 base at J, with 9 bases between. The CDR3 covers 14 residues. The CDR3 sequence: CASSLGGVNYGYTF. Here the CDR3 DNA reads TGTGCCAGCAGCTTAGGGGGGGTTAACTATGGCTACACCTTC.

This clone was detected ten times or more. The chain uses TRBV7-9 and TRBJ1-1; D is possibly TRBD1 (6 bases). The length of the CDR3 is 12 residues. V dropped 6 bases and J dropped 4 bases, with 9 bases sitting between them. Germline V lookup: CDR1 SEHNR, CDR2 FQNEAQ (reference sequence). The DNA of the CDR3 is TGTGCCAGCAGTACAGGGCCCACTGAAGCTTTCTTT. This gives the protein CASSTGPTEAFF.

As regards this clone: A read error may account for a junction end that differs from germline. CDR3 protein: CASGVQAVDEQYF. Here the CDR3 DNA reads TGCGCCAGCGGGGTGCAGGCTGTCGACGAGCAGTACTTC. The chain uses TRBV6-9 and TRBJ2-7; TRBD2 aligns across 7 bases. Per the germline V gene, CDR1 is MNHGY and CDR2 is SVAAGI. The length of the CDR3 is 13 residues.

This clone occurred many times. The chain carries TRBV6-6 and TRBJ2-6; maybe TRBD2 (6 bases). The CDR3 is 19 residues long. V dropped 5 bases and J dropped 0 bases, with 20 bases sitting between them. Germline V gene data show CDR1 as MNHNY and CDR2 as SVGAGI (reference sequence). CDR3 DNA sequence: TGTGCCAGCAGTCCTACAGTGGCGGGGAGCAGCTCTGGGGCCAACGTCCTGACTTTC. This gives the protein CASSPTVAGSSSGANVLTF.

In this sample, this clone turned up a few times. The chain uses TRBV6-1 and TRBJ1-2, with 10 positions matching TRBD1. From germline, CDR1 is MNHNS and CDR2 SASEGT. The CDR3 sequence is 13 residues long. Unmatched junction bases numbered 7, after V lost 8 bases and J lost 7 bases. CDR3 sequence: CASWGQGLFGYTF. CDR3 sequence (DNA): TGTGCCAGCTGGGGACAGGGGCTTTTTGGCTACACCTTC.

This clone was detected a few times. A much larger clonotype is one base distant, so this may be a read error. Different DNA sequences within this sample yield the same CDR3. The genes are TRBV29-1 and TRBJ2-3; D is perhaps TRBD2 (5 bases). CDR1 is SQVTM and CDR2 is ANQGSEA in the germline V gene. Trimming stripped 1 base from V and 6 bases from J, with 17 bases between. CDR3 size: 15 residues. As DNA, the CDR3 is TGCAGCGTTGAAGGAGCGGCCTCTCTTCGGGATACGCAGTATTTT. Protein: CSVEGAASLRDTQYF.

This clone was counted many times. The chain couples TRBV19 to TRBJ2-7; perhaps TRBD2 as D (6 bases). Trimming removed 10 bases from V and 0 bases from J, with 16 bases in between. The CDR3 length is 14 residues. Germline values: CDR1 LNHDA, CDR2 SQIVND (reference sequence). CDR3 sequence (DNA): TGTGCCACCGGCTACACCGGGGGCTCCTACGAGCAGTACTTC. Translating it yields CATGYTGGSYEQYF.

The sample holds many counts of this clone. V and J are TRBV2 and TRBJ2-4; D is unclear. Trimming shortened V by 4 bases and J by 6 bases, and 13 bases separated the two germline ends. The CDR3 runs 14 residues. Germline CDR1 and CDR2: SNHLY and FYNNEI. The CDR3 region has the DNA TGTGCCAGCAGTGTATCGGCGTCTACAAACATTCAGTACTTC. Protein product: CASSVSASTNIQYF. The complete variable domain, with remaining parts taken from reference TRBV2 and TRBJ2-4, reads EPEVTQTPSHQVTQMGQEVILRCVPISNHLYFYWYRQILGQKVEFLVSFYNNEISEKSEIFDDQFSVERPDGSNFTLKIRSTKLEDSAMYFCASSVSASTNIQYFGAGTRLSVL.

The V call is TRBV7-3, the J call TRBJ2-1, with D tentatively TRBD1 or TRBD2 (6 bases each). V lost 5 bases, J lost 8 bases, and 13 bases lay in between. Germline V gene data show CDR1 as SGHTA and CDR2 as FQGTGA. The CDR3 runs to 13 residues. Here the CDR3 reads CASSPTGAHEQFF. The CDR3 region has the DNA TGTGCCAGCAGCCCAACGGGGGCTCATGAGCAGTTCTTC.

This clone was observed at least ten times. A much larger clone sits a single nucleotide away, making a read error possible. The V call is TRBV27, the J call TRBJ2-3; perhaps TRBD2 as D (5 bases). There are 16 residues in the CDR3. The germline gives CDR1 MNHEY, CDR2 SMNVEV (reference sequence). CDR3 DNA sequence: TGTGCCGGCAGGATTAGCGTGGCTGTCGGCACAGATACGCAGTATTTT. Protein sequence: CAGRISVAVGTDTQYF.

This clone was observed many times. This chain links TRBV20-1 with TRBJ2-3; 8 bases match TRBD1. Germline V lookup: CDR1 DFQATT, CDR2 SNEGSKA (reference sequence). The junction had 1 base not matched to a gene; V was cut back by 1 base and J by 4 bases. The CDR3 consists of 13 residues. The CDR3 reads CSARADRADTQYF. CDR3 nucleotide sequence: TGCAGTGCTAGAGCGGACAGGGCAGATACGCAGTATTTT.

Turning to this clone: A read error is possible here, since a much larger clone lies one base away. Other DNA sequences within the sample encode an identical CDR3. The chain joins TRBV13 to TRBJ2-2; TRBD2 agrees at 9 bases. Trimming removed 5 bases from V and 6 bases from J; junction bases left unmatched: 7. Germline values: CDR1 PRHDT, CDR2 FYEKMQ (reference sequence). CDR3 size: 15 residues. CDR3 nucleotides: TGTGCCAGCAGCCCTTGGCGGGAGGGGGCCGGGGAGCTGTTTTTT. This codes for CASSPWREGAGELFF.

This clone was recorded many times. The chain joins TRBV19 to TRBJ2-1, with 16 positions matching TRBD2. The CDR3 loop spans 16 amino acids. The germline V gene encodes CDR1 LNHDA and CDR2 SQIVND (reference sequence). V was pared by 3 bases and J by 7 bases, with 3 bases of the junction left unmatched. Here the CDR3 reads CASSMMGLAGGNEQFF. For the CDR3, the DNA is TGTGCCAGTAGTATGATGGGACTAGCGGGAGGGAATGAGCAGTTCTTC. Drawing the rest from reference TRBV19 and TRBJ2-1, the complete variable domain is DGGITQSPKYLFRKEGQNVTLSCEQNLNHDAMYWYRQDPGQGLRLIYYSQIVNDFQKGDIAEGYSVSREKKESFPLTVTSAQKNPTAFYLCASSMMGLAGGNEQFFGPGTRLTVL.

V gene TRBV6-1 combines with J gene TRBJ2-7; the match to TRBD1 covers 9 bases. Unmatched junction bases numbered 5, after V lost 6 bases and J lost 5 bases. CDR1 MNHNS and CDR2 SASEGT come from the germline V gene. This CDR3 comprises 13 residues. The CDR3 region is CASRDRGADEQYF. The CDR3 DNA sequence: TGTGCCAGCAGGGACAGGGGTGCCGACGAGCAGTACTTC.

Remarks on this clone: A read error may account for a junction end that differs from germline. The chain recombines TRBV19 with TRBJ1-2; 8 positions match TRBD1. In germline, CDR1 is LNHDA, CDR2 SQIVND (reference sequence). The CDR3 is 15 residues long. The CDR3 DNA follows: TGTGCCAGTAGCCAAGAGACAGGGGTCATCTATTGCTACACCTTC. As protein: CASSQETGVIYCYTF.

This clone showed up just a few times. The CDR3 nucleotides read TGTGCCAGCAGTTCCGGGACAGGGGGCTACGAGCAGTACTTC. It specifies CASSSGTGGYEQYF. The rearrangement uses TRBV7-3 and TRBJ2-7, with 11 bases aligning to TRBD1. From germline, CDR1 is SGHTA and CDR2 FQGTGA. Losses at the gene ends were 6 bases for V and 3 bases for J; bases not matched to a gene: 4. The CDR3 loop spans 14 amino acids.

This clone was seen at least ten times. The chain uses TRBV30 and TRBJ1-1; D remains ambiguous. This CDR3 has 13 amino acids. Germline lookup yields CDR1 GTSNPN and CDR2 SVGIG (reference sequence). V gave up 1 base and J gave up 2 bases, with 8 bases separating them. The CDR3 nucleotides are TGTGCCTGGAGTGCCACGAAAAACACTGAAGCTTTCTTT. This sequence encodes CAWSATKNTEAFF.

The chain employs TRBV5-6 and TRBJ2-1; 9 nucleotides match TRBD2. With V trimmed by 6 bases and J by 9 bases, 13 bases remained unmatched. This CDR3 has 15 residues. Per germline, CDR1 SGHDT and CDR2 YYEEEE. The CDR3 loop is CASNYQGGRALEQFF. CDR3 nucleotide sequence: TGTGCCAGCAATTACCAGGGCGGGAGGGCCCTTGAGCAGTTCTTC. Variable domain in full (rest from reference TRBV5-6 and TRBJ2-1): DAGVTQSPTHLIKTRGQQVTLRCSPKSGHDTVSWYQQALGQGPQFIFQYYEEEERQRGNFPDRFSGHQFPNYSSELNVNALLLGDSALYLCASNYQGGRALEQFFGPGTRLTVL.

This clone was detected many times. The V and J genes are TRBV20-1 and TRBJ2-6; 7 bases are shared with TRBD1. The V segment lost 3 bases and the J segment 1 base; nucleotides outside the gene matches: 9. CDR1 is DFQATT and CDR2 is SNEGSKA in the germline V gene (reference sequence). This CDR3 has 17 amino acids. The CDR3 loop reads CSARRGLGRSGANVLTF. The CDR3 bases are TGCAGTGCTAGGAGGGGGCTGGGGCGTTCTGGGGCCAACGTCCTGACTTTC.

This clone was picked up many times. CDR3 DNA: TGCGCCAGCAGCTTGATGGGGCCGGGACTAGCGGGATACACCGGGGAGCTGTTTTTT. Amino acid sequence: CASSLMGPGLAGYTGELFF. The rearrangement uses TRBV5-1 and TRBJ2-2; 13 bases are a match to TRBD2. The CDR3 is made up of 19 amino acids. V lost 1 base to trimming and J lost 3 bases; unmatched junction nucleotides: 9. CDR1 and CDR2 from the germline V gene are SGHRS and YFSETQ.

This clone was counted between two and nine times. The chain recombines TRBV6-1 with TRBJ2-7; the D gene is possibly TRBD2 (7 bases). The germline CDR1 and CDR2 sequences are MNHNS and SASEGT. The CDR3 sequence is 17 residues long. V dropped 2 bases and J dropped 6 bases, with 23 bases sitting between them. In nucleotides, the CDR3 is TGTGCCAGCAGTGAATCTGGGAGGGGGAGTGACCTACTCGAGCAGTACTTC. It translates to CASSESGRGSDLLEQYF.

The rearrangement uses TRBV11-3 and TRBJ1-1; the D gene is possibly TRBD1 (6 bases). Trimming left V 5 bases short and J 4 bases short, with 14 bases between. Per germline, CDR1 SGHNT and CDR2 YENEEA. CDR3 length equals 14 residues. For the CDR3, the DNA is TGTGCCAGCAGCCGAGGGGGGGACGGCACTGAAGCTTTCTTT. It codes for CASSRGGDGTEAFF.

J is TRBJ1-2 and V is TRBV20-1, with 11 nucleotides matching TRBD1. The CDR3 loop spans 13 amino acids. Germline lookup yields CDR1 DFQATT and CDR2 SNEGSKA (reference sequence). V shed 5 bases, J shed 5 bases, and the junction held 4 bases outside the gene matches. DNA of the CDR3: TGCAGTGCTTGGGACAGGGGGAATTATGGCTACACCTTC. This gives the protein CSAWDRGNYGYTF.

Within the sample, this clone is medium-sized. The chain employs TRBV28 and TRBJ2-7; 14 bases align to TRBD2. V lost 3 bases and J lost 6; bases outside the gene matches: 10. The length of the CDR3 is 17 residues. Germline values: CDR1 MDHEN, CDR2 SYDVKM. The CDR3 reads CASSFDHLGLAGVEQYF. The CDR3 DNA is TGTGCCAGCAGTTTCGATCATTTGGGACTAGCGGGAGTCGAGCAGTACTTC. The full variable domain, with the rest looked up from reference TRBV28 and TRBJ2-7, is DVKVTQSSRYLVKRTGEKVFLECVQDMDHENMFWYRQDPGLGLRLIYFSYDVKMKEKGDIPEGYSVSREKKERFSLILESASTNQTSMYLCASSFDHLGLAGVEQYFGPGTRLTVT.